This T cell receptor (beta chain) emerged from a study of control samples from healthy donors and cancer patients. Trimming at V came to 4 bases and at J to 5 bases, leaving 10 bases not matched to a gene. Germline V gene sequence: CDR1 SGDLS, CDR2 YYNGEE. The CDR3 is 16 residues long. The table came from immunoSEQ multiplex PCR; TCRdb's copy has only in-frame clones and leaves some out. The sample has tens of thousands of clones; over 70% are singletons. Sequences were obtained from blood. The TCR sequence derives from a man aged 50-59 years in good health. V usage is TRBV9 and J usage is TRBJ2-2; 8 positions match TRBD1. The CDR3 nucleotides are TGTGCCAGCAGCTTCACGACAGGGGCCCTTACCGGGGAGCTGTTTTTT. It translates to CASSFTTGALTGELFF.